The rows below give T cell receptor beta chains drawn from one sample of a study of cytomegalovirus exposure and HLA in healthy donors. Method: immunoSEQ multiplex PCR; TCRdb's copy keeps in-frame clones and lacks some. The sample has roughly 45,000 clones; 94% are singletons. Sequenced sample: PBMCs. Receptors originate from a woman aged 18 to 35 in good health and CMV-seropositive. The CDR3 runs from the conserved cysteine through the conserved F or W. D genes are given only for firm matches. Size is stated for part of the rows, as once, few or many counts, or as a class when the clone is expanded.

j_call d_call clone_size v_call cdr3_aa cdr3_nt
TRBJ2-7 - - TRBV11-3 CASSQTSTYEQYF TGTGCCAGCAGCCAAACTAGTACCTACGAGCAGTACTTC
TRBJ2-3 - - TRBV2 CASSEAVRQVTKYF TGTGCCAGCAGTGAAGCCGTTCGGCAGGTTACGAAGTATTTT
TRBJ1-5 - medium-sized TRBV27 CASSSYSNQPQHF TGTGCCAGCAGTTCCTATAGCAATCAGCCCCAGCATTTT
TRBJ2-1 TRBD2 - TRBV4-2 CASSHALPGLAGNEQFF TGTGCCAGCAGCCACGCTTTACCGGGACTAGCGGGAAACGAGCAGTTCTTC
TRBJ1-2 TRBD1 - TRBV19 CASTPGTGGEIYGYTF TGTGCCAGTACCCCCGGGACAGGGGGTGAGATCTATGGCTACACCTTC
TRBJ2-3 TRBD2 - TRBV9 CASSVAAWGRGTDTQYF TGTGCCAGCAGCGTAGCTGCATGGGGGAGGGGCACAGATACGCAGTATTTT
TRBJ2-2 - - TRBV7-6 CASSPGIGELFF TGTGCCAGCAGCCCGGGTATCGGGGAGCTGTTTTTT
TRBJ1-5 TRBD1 - TRBV19 CASSLQGAGPFTNQPQHF TGTGCCAGTAGTTTGCAGGGGGCAGGACCTTTCACAAATCAGCCCCAGCATTTT
TRBJ1-2 TRBD1 once TRBV2 CASSEGTGYGYTF TGTGCCAGCAGTGAAGGGACAGGATATGGCTACACCTTC
TRBJ2-2 TRBD2 - TRBV19 CASSPGTSNAGELFF TGTGCCAGTAGTCCAGGGACTAGCAATGCCGGGGAGCTGTTTTTT
TRBJ1-2 - few TRBV27 CASSLGQLYGYTF TGTGCCAGCAGTTTAGGACAGCTCTATGGCTACACCTTC
TRBJ2-5 - - TRBV5-1 CASSYGSQETQYF TGCGCCAGCAGCTACGGGAGCCAAGAGACCCAGTACTTC
TRBJ1-3 - - TRBV7-9 CASSSGGNTIYF TGTGCCAGCAGTTCCGGTGGAAACACCATATATTTT
TRBJ2-7 - - TRBV6-1 CASSEVITSSYEQYF TGTGCCAGCAGTGAAGTCATTACAAGCTCCTACGAGCAGTACTTC
TRBJ1-1 - - TRBV5-3 CARKGENTEAFF TGTGCCAGAAAAGGGGAGAACACTGAAGCTTTCTTT
TRBJ2-1 - - TRBV6-4 CASSDSRGVNEQFF TGTGCCAGCAGTGACTCTCGAGGAGTCAATGAGCAGTTCTTC
TRBJ2-3 TRBD2 - TRBV7-9 CASGSGGPSTDTQYF TGTGCCAGCGGTTCGGGAGGGCCGAGCACAGATACGCAGTATTTT
TRBJ2-5 TRBD1 - TRBV27 CASSSRQGAFETQYF TGTGCCAGCAGTTCCCGACAGGGGGCATTTGAGACCCAGTACTTC
TRBJ2-3 TRBD2 - TRBV11-2 CASRSPLAGGFTDTQYF TGTGCCAGCAGAAGCCCTCTAGCGGGAGGTTTCACAGATACGCAGTATTTT
TRBJ2-7 TRBD2 many TRBV6-1 CASSEAASGSYEQYF TGTGCCAGCAGTGAAGCGGCTAGCGGGAGTTACGAGCAGTACTTC
TRBJ1-1 - - TRBV5-8 CASSLVPMNTEAFF TGTGCCAGCAGCTTGGTCCCCATGAACACTGAAGCTTTCTTT
TRBJ1-1 - - TRBV6-6 CASSVMAHTEAFF TGTGCCAGCAGTGTAATGGCCCACACTGAAGCTTTCTTT